These 7 T cell receptor beta chains were sequenced from one sample in a study of cytomegalovirus exposure and HLA in healthy donors. The PCR employed 60 Vbeta primers together with 13 Jbeta primers. Produced via immunoSEQ multiplex PCR; TCRdb's table is partial and in-frame only. The table includes 150,000 or so clones, 75% to 80% detected once. Sequencing was carried out using PBMCs. The receptors here all came from a man aged 50 to 60 in good health and CMV-seropositive.

This clone was detected only a few times. The chain employs TRBV5-1 and TRBJ2-3, with D tentatively TRBD2 (7 bases). CDR1 and CDR2 from the germline V gene are SGHRS and YFSETQ. The V and J ends lost 0 bases and 2 bases respectively, with 13 bases between them. The CDR3 is made up of 16 amino acids. CDR3 sequence: CASSLVPRGATDTQYF. CDR3 nucleotides: TGCGCCAGCAGCTTGGTCCCCCGGGGGGCCACAGATACGCAGTATTTT. Looking up the rest from reference TRBV5-1 and TRBJ2-3 gives the full variable domain: KAGVTQTPRYLIKTRGQQVTLSCSPISGHRSVSWYQQTPGQGLQFLFEYFSETQRNKGNFPGRFSGRQFSNSRSEMNVSTLELGDSALYLCASSLVPRGATDTQYFGPGTRLTVL.

This chain links TRBV5-6 with TRBJ2-1, with a tentative D call TRBD2 (5 bases). CDR1 is SGHDT, CDR2 YYEEEE, per germline. The CDR3 runs to 13 residues. V lost 4 bases and J 2 bases, leaving 7 bases between the germline ends. The CDR3 sequence: CASSAGTYNEQFF. The CDR3 DNA reads as TGTGCCAGCAGCGCCGGGACCTACAATGAGCAGTTCTTC.

The chain uses TRBV7-3 and TRBJ2-5, with 10 bases fitting TRBD2. Losses at the gene ends were 5 bases for V and 1 base for J; bases not matched to a gene: 7. Germline V gene sequence: CDR1 SGHTA, CDR2 FQGTGA. CDR3 length equals 16 residues. Here the CDR3 DNA reads TGTGCCAGCAGCCCCGGGACTAGCGTGTTCCAAGAGACCCAGTACTTC. Translated: CASSPGTSVFQETQYF.

This clone was counted once. J is TRBJ2-7 and V is TRBV19; 9 bases are shared with TRBD1. Germline CDR1 is LNHDA and CDR2 is SQIVND (reference sequence). The CDR3 extends over 18 amino acids. The junction had 16 bases not matched to a gene; V was cut back by 3 bases and J by 4 bases. CDR3 protein: CASSIFLDPGTGQYEQYF. The CDR3 DNA follows: TGTGCCAGTAGTATTTTCTTGGATCCCGGGACAGGGCAGTACGAGCAGTACTTC.

The rearrangement links TRBV5-1 to TRBJ2-2, with 7 bases identical to TRBD1. Germline V gene data show CDR1 as SGHRS and CDR2 as YFSETQ. The V segment lost 4 bases and the J segment 3 bases; nucleotides outside the gene matches: 6. The length of the CDR3 is 15 residues. CDR3 region: CASSLGTEDTGELFF. The DNA of the CDR3 is TGCGCCAGCAGCCTTGGGACAGAGGACACCGGGGAGCTGTTTTTT.

The genes are TRBV7-9 and TRBJ1-2, with TRBD1 matching over 11 bases. The CDR3 runs 14 residues. CDR1 SEHNR and CDR2 FQNEAQ come from the germline V gene (reference sequence). V trimming: 3 bases; J trimming: 6 bases; junction bases outside the gene matches: 3. The CDR3 DNA sequence: TGTGCCAGCAGCTTCCGGACAGGGGGCGATGGCTACACCTTC. It is translated as CASSFRTGGDGYTF.

The chain has TRBV7-6 and TRBJ2-2; tentative D call: TRBD1 (6 bases). The germline V and J ends were trimmed by 0 bases and 6 bases, with 14 bases remaining between them. Germline values: CDR1 SGHVS, CDR2 FNYEAQ. The CDR3 covers 16 residues. CDR3 nucleotides: TGTGCCAGCAGCTTAGCTGGCAGGGGAATTCCCGGGGAGCTGTTTTTT. Its protein product is CASSLAGRGIPGELFF.